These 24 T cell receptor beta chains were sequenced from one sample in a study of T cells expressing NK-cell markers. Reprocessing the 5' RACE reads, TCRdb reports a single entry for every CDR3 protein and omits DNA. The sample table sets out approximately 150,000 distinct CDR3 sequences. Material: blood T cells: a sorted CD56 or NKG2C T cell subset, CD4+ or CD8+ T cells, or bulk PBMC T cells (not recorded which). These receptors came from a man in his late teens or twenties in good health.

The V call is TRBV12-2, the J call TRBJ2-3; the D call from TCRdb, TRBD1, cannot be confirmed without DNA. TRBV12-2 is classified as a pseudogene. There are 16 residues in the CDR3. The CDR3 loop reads CASRRTSGRSTDTQYF.

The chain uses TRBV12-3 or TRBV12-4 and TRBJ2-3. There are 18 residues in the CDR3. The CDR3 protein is CASSLQAVKPVSTDTQYF.

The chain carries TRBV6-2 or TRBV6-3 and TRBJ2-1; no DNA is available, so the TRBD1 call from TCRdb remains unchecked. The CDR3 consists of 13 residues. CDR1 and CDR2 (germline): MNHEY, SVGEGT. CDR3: CASSFGQDNEQFF.

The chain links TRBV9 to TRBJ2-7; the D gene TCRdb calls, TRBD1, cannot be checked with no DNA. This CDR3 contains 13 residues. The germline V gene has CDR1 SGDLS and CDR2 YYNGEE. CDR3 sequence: CASSESGSYEQYF.

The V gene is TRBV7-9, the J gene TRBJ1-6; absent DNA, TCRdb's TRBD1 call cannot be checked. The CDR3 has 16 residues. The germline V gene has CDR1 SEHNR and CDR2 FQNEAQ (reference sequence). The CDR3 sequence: CASSHILGGQNSPLHF.

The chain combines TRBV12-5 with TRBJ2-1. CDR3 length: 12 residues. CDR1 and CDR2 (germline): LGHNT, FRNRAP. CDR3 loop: CASGLHYNEQFF.

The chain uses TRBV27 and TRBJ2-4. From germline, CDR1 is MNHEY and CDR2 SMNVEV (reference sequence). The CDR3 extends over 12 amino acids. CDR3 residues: CASRSGKNIQYF.

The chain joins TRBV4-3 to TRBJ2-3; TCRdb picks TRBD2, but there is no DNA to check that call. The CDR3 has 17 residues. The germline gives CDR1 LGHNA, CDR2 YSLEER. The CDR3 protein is CASSQEVTSGVTDTQYF.

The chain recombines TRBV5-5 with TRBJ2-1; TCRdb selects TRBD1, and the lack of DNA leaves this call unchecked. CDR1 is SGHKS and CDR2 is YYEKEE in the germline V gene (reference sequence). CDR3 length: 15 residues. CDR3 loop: CASSPDSRRNNEQFF.

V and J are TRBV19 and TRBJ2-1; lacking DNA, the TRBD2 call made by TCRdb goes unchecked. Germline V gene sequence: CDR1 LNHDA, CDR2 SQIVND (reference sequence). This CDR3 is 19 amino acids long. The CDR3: CASSPPTSGRKISWNEQFF. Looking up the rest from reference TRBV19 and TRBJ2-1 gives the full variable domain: DGGITQSPKYLFRKEGQNVTLSCEQNLNHDAMYWYRQDPGQGLRLIYYSQIVNDFQKGDIAEGYSVSREKKESFPLTVTSAQKNPTAFYLCASSPPTSGRKISWNEQFFGPGTRLTVL.

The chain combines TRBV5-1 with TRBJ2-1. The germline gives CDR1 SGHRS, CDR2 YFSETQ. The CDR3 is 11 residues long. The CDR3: CASRLSYEQFF.

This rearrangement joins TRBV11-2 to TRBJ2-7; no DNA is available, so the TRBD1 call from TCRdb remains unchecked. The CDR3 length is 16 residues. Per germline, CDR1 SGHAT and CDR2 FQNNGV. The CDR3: CASSDPFLRGVGEQYF.

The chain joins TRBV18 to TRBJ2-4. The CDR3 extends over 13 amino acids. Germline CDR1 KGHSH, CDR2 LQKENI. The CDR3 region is CASSPEGKNIQYF.

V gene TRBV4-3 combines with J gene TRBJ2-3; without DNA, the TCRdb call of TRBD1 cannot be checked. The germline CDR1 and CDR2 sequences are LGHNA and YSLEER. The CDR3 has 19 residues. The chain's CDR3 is CASSQEWGIGVASTDTQYF.

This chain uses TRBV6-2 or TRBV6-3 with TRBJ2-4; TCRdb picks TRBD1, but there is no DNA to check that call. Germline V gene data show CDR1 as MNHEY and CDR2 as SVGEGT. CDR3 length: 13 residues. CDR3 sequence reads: CASSSRRRYIQYF.

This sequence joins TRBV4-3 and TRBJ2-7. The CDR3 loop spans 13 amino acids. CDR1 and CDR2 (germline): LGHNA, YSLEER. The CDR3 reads CASSPSDSYEQYF.

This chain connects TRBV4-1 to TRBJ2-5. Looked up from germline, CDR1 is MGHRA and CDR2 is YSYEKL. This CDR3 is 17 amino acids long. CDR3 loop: CASSQVLVGRDPETQYF.

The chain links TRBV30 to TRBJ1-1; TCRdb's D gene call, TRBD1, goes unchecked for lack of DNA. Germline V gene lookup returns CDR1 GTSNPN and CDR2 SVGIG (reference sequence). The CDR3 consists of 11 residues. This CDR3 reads CAWIPVAEAFF. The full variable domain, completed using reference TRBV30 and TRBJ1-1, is SQTIHQWPATLVQPVGSPLSLECTVEGTSNPNLYWYRQAAGRGLQLLFYSVGIGQISSEVPQNLSASRPQDRQFILSSKKLLLSDSGFYLCAWIPVAEAFFGQGTRLTVV.

CDR3 amino acids: CASSQVGSGSSYEQYF. J is TRBJ2-7 and V is TRBV3-1. CDR3 length: 16 amino acids. The V gene's germline CDR1 is LGHDT and CDR2 YNNKEL (reference sequence).

Here the CDR3 reads CASSLAGWEGEDGANVLTF. V and J are TRBV11-1 and TRBJ2-6; TCRdb indicates TRBD2, and absent DNA this call remains unverified. This CDR3 spans 19 amino acids. CDR1 and CDR2 (germline): SGHAT, FQDESV (reference sequence). The entire variable domain, with the rest obtained from reference TRBV11-1 and TRBJ2-6, is as follows: EAEVAQSPRYKITEKSQAVAFWCDPISGHATLYWYRQILGQGPELLVQFQDESVVDDSQLPKDRFSAERLKGVDSTLKIQPAELGDSAMYLCASSLAGWEGEDGANVLTFGAGSRLTVL.

CDR3 residues: CASSLPGAGELFF. The chain employs TRBV6-1 and TRBJ2-2; TCRdb reports TRBD1, a call that lacks DNA to check it against. The CDR3 consists of 13 residues. From germline, CDR1 is MNHNS and CDR2 SASEGT.

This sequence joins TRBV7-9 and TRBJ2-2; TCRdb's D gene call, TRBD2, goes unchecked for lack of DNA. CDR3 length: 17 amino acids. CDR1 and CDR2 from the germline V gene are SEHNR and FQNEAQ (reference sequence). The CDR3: CASSSPGLAGEPGSCFF.

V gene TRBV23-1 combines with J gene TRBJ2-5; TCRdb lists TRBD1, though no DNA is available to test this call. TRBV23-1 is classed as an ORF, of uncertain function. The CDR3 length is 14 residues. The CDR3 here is CASSQSDSQETQYF.

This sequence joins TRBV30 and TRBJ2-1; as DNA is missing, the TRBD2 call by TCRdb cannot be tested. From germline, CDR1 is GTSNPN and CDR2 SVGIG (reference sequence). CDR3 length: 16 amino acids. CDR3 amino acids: CAWSDGLAGGPGEQFF.